Following are 25 T cell receptor beta chains from one sample sequenced in a study of human versus mouse CDR3 diversity and MHC coevolution (dated by TCRdb to about 2017). Receptor amplification or capture employed the immunoSEQ multiplex PCR assay. TCRdb holds this immuneACCESS table with in-frame rearrangements only. Some clones are missing; in checked studies, unresolved V genes explain under half, and the rest has no known cause. This sample is represented by about 77,000 clones; roughly 92% of them were singletons. About 0.14% of the sample rests with the top ten. Sample: naive CD4+ T cells from blood. The intended sense of this specimen's cell subset or site label: CD45RO-negative CD62L-positive naive CD4 T cells. Source of these receptors: a person between 30 and 69 years old in good health.

Points on this clone: The final CDR3 position lacks the conserved phenylalanine or tryptophan, pointing to a likely read error. The DNA is left out, because the CDR3 cannot be placed on it with certainty; the CDR3 is given as TCRdb lists it. The chain couples TRBV19 to TRBJ1-4; the tabulated D call, TRBD1, remains unverified against the DNA. With termini counted, the CDR3 has 11 amino acids. CDR1 and CDR2 from the germline V gene are LNHDA and SQIVND (reference sequence). The CDR3 protein is CASIGHRGVSL.

The chain has TRBV19 and TRBJ2-5; 10 nucleotides match TRBD1. The CDR3 runs 17 residues. CDR1 LNHDA and CDR2 SQIVND come from the germline V gene (reference sequence). The V and J ends lost 5 bases and 4 bases, in that order; junction bases with no gene match: 13. The CDR3 sequence: CASSSTGTGVRAETQYF. The CDR3 DNA reads TGTGCCAGTAGTTCCACCGGGACAGGGGTAAGGGCAGAGACCCAGTACTTC.

The chain couples TRBV11-2 to TRBJ2-1; D is possibly TRBD2 (5 bases). CDR3 length: 13 amino acids. CDR1 is SGHAT and CDR2 is FQNNGV in the germline V gene. Trimming removed 4 bases from V and 4 bases from J, with 8 bases in between. In DNA, the CDR3 is TGTGCCAGCAGCTATCTAGCTTACAATGAGCAGTTCTTC. Encoded protein: CASSYLAYNEQFF.

This clone was picked up one time. The gene calls are TRBV9 and TRBJ1-1; possible D gene TRBD1, 6 bases. Trimming pared 0 bases from V and 3 bases from J, leaving 15 bases between. Germline values: CDR1 SGDLS, CDR2 YYNGEE. The length of the CDR3 is 16 residues. This chain's CDR3 is CASSVEARTDYTEAFF. Here the CDR3 DNA reads TGTGCCAGCAGCGTAGAGGCGCGGACAGATTACACTGAAGCTTTCTTT.

The J gene is TRBJ2-7, the V gene TRBV18, with TRBD1 matching 9 bases. The V and J ends lost 3 bases and 5 bases, in that order; junction bases with no gene match: 5. The germline V gene has CDR1 KGHSH and CDR2 LQKENI. This CDR3 comprises 14 residues. The CDR3 reads CASSPGTGLNEQYF. The CDR3 nucleotides read TGTGCCAGCTCACCGGGGACAGGGCTCAACGAGCAGTACTTC.

J is TRBJ1-1 and V is TRBV28; D gene uncertain. Germline values: CDR1 MDHEN, CDR2 SYDVKM. This CDR3 spans 11 amino acids. V was trimmed by 4 bases and J by 4 bases, leaving 4 bases between them. For the CDR3, the DNA is TGTGCCAGCAGTTCCATCACTGAAGCTTTCTTT. This translates into CASSSITEAFF.

The V call is TRBV19, the J call TRBJ1-2; D ambiguous. This CDR3 comprises 12 residues. CDR1 and CDR2 from the germline V gene are LNHDA and SQIVND (reference sequence). The V end was cut by 1 base, the J end by 2 bases, with 2 bases between. The CDR3 DNA follows: TGTGCCAGTAGTATAGCGAACTATGGCTACACCTTC. Its translation is CASSIANYGYTF.

The V gene is TRBV5-1, the J gene TRBJ2-3; D is undetermined. CDR1 SGHRS and CDR2 YFSETQ come from the germline V gene. The CDR3 sequence is 15 residues long. Trimming stripped 0 bases from V and 0 bases from J, with 8 bases between. The CDR3 DNA reads as TGCGCCAGCAGCTTGGTTGGCCCAAGCACAGATACGCAGTATTTT. Encoded protein: CASSLVGPSTDTQYF.

The chain employs TRBV2 and TRBJ2-3, with D tentatively TRBD2 (6 bases). Germline CDR1 reads SNHLY; CDR2 reads FYNNEI. The CDR3 consists of 13 residues. The V gene lost 8 bases and the J gene lost 2 bases, with 11 bases spanning the gap. Written as DNA, the CDR3 is TGTGCCAGCGGGAGCGGGCTCACAGATACGCAGTATTTT. Residues: CASGSGLTDTQYF.

This clone was found once. This rearrangement joins TRBV6-5 to TRBJ2-2, with 8 nucleotides matching TRBD1. V trimming: 6 bases; J trimming: 7 bases; junction bases outside the gene matches: 7. This CDR3 spans 14 amino acids. Germline assignment: CDR1 MNHEY and CDR2 SVGAGI. As DNA, the CDR3 is TGTGCCAGCAGGGGTTTTACAGGGGGCGGGGAGCTGTTTTTT. Its protein is CASRGFTGGGELFF.

The chain uses TRBV19 and TRBJ1-3; D is perhaps TRBD1 (6 bases). Trimming removed 4 bases from V and 7 bases from J, with 8 bases in between. Germline V CDR1 and CDR2: LNHDA, SQIVND (reference sequence). The CDR3 covers 12 residues. Written as DNA, the CDR3 is TGTGCCAGTAGTAGGACAGCTAACACCATATATTTT. Residues: CASSRTANTIYF.

This chain links TRBV2 with TRBJ1-1, with no clear D. Germline V gives CDR1 SNHLY, CDR2 FYNNEI. This CDR3 has 13 residues. V was shortened by 7 bases and J by 4 bases, with 13 bases between the two germline ends. CDR3 residues: CASTGLRSTEAFF. CDR3 in DNA: TGTGCCAGCACTGGACTCCGAAGCACTGAAGCTTTCTTT.

This clone has only a few counts. The chain uses TRBV19 and TRBJ1-5; 7 bases are shared with TRBD1. CDR1 is LNHDA, CDR2 SQIVND, per germline (reference sequence). CDR3 length: 13 amino acids. V was pared by 7 bases and J by 2 bases, with 2 bases of the junction left unmatched. The CDR3 coding sequence is TGTGCCAGTACCGGACAGGGCAATCAGCCCCAGCATTTT. Translated, it gives CASTGQGNQPQHF. The full variable domain, completed using reference TRBV19 and TRBJ1-5, is DGGITQSPKYLFRKEGQNVTLSCEQNLNHDAMYWYRQDPGQGLRLIYYSQIVNDFQKGDIAEGYSVSREKKESFPLTVTSAQKNPTAFYLCASTGQGNQPQHFGDGTRLSIL.

The J gene is TRBJ2-7, the V gene TRBV11-1; D gene unclear. V gave up 4 bases and J gave up 0 bases, with 10 bases separating them. The CDR3 loop spans 14 amino acids. Per the germline V gene, CDR1 is SGHAT and CDR2 is FQDESV (reference sequence). The CDR3 region is CASSSLAGSYEQYF. The CDR3 DNA sequence: TGTGCCAGCAGCTCTCTTGCCGGCTCCTACGAGCAGTACTTC. The full variable domain, its missing parts supplied by reference TRBV11-1 and TRBJ2-7, is EAEVAQSPRYKITEKSQAVAFWCDPISGHATLYWYRQILGQGPELLVQFQDESVVDDSQLPKDRFSAERLKGVDSTLKIQPAELGDSAMYLCASSSLAGSYEQYFGPGTRLTVT.

The CDR3 is CASRPQERTLTDTQYF. CDR3 DNA sequence: TGCGCCAGCAGGCCCCAAGAGCGGACCCTCACAGATACGCAGTATTTT. J is TRBJ2-3 and V is TRBV4-1; TRBD2 is a possible D gene (5 bases). Trimming cost V 6 bases and J 2 bases, with 18 bases left between them. Per germline, CDR1 MGHRA and CDR2 YSYEKL. This CDR3 is built from 16 residues.

The V gene is TRBV28, the J gene TRBJ1-4; D uncertain. V lost 7 bases and J 8 bases, leaving 14 bases between the germline ends. The CDR3 spans 13 residues. Per germline, CDR1 MDHEN and CDR2 SYDVKM. For the CDR3, the DNA is TGTGCCAGCACTCCTCCTAGGTGGGAAAAACTGTTTTTT. It specifies CASTPPRWEKLFF.

This clone occurred once. The chain has TRBV7-8 and TRBJ2-5, with D tentatively TRBD2 (6 bases). The CDR3 spans 16 residues. Germline V gene lookup returns CDR1 SGHVS and CDR2 FQNEAQ. Trimming cost V 0 bases and J 5 bases, with 16 bases left between them. This chain's CDR3 is CASSLARILARETQYF. The CDR3 DNA is TGTGCCAGCAGCTTAGCGAGGATACTAGCTCGGGAGACCCAGTACTTC.

The V and J genes are TRBV19 and TRBJ1-1; no firm D call. This CDR3 spans 15 amino acids. Germline V gene lookup returns CDR1 LNHDA and CDR2 SQIVND (reference sequence). Trimming took 5 bases from V and 0 from J, leaving 13 bases between them. CDR3 loop: CASSPLQHMNTEAFF. Here the CDR3 DNA reads TGTGCCAGTAGTCCCTTACAGCACATGAACACTGAAGCTTTCTTT.

This chain joins TRBV2 and TRBJ2-5, with TRBD2 identical over 9 bases. Losses at the gene ends were 4 bases for V and 3 bases for J; bases not matched to a gene: 15. Germline V gene data show CDR1 as SNHLY and CDR2 as FYNNEI. The CDR3 extends over 18 amino acids. This chain's CDR3 is CASSVRRLAAVKEETQYF. CDR3 nucleotide sequence: TGTGCCAGCAGTGTTCGGAGACTAGCGGCAGTAAAGGAAGAGACCCAGTACTTC.

The V call is TRBV6-1, the J call TRBJ1-1; 10 bases align to TRBD1. Germline V gene lookup returns CDR1 MNHNS and CDR2 SASEGT. V lost 5 bases to trimming and J lost 5 bases; unmatched junction nucleotides: 5. The CDR3 sequence is 14 residues long. CDR3 DNA sequence: TGTGCCAGCAGTATGACAGGGGGCAGGACTGAAGCTTTCTTT. Translated, it gives CASSMTGGRTEAFF.

The chain joins TRBV7-6 to TRBJ1-2, with D perhaps matching TRBD1 (6 bases). V gave up 7 bases and J gave up 2 bases, with 14 bases separating them. Germline CDR1 SGHVS, CDR2 FNYEAQ. The CDR3 has 14 amino acids. CDR3 coding DNA: TGTGCCAGCACCCCCGACAGGCTGAACTATGGCTACACCTTC. As protein: CASTPDRLNYGYTF.

V usage is TRBV28 and J usage is TRBJ1-6; maybe TRBD1 (6 bases). Per germline, CDR1 MDHEN and CDR2 SYDVKM. The CDR3 totals 15 residues. V was trimmed by 7 bases and J by 4 bases, leaving 14 bases between them. CDR3 bases: TGTGCCAGCATCATCCGGGGGGCGTATAATTCACCCCTCCACTTT. This gives the protein CASIIRGAYNSPLHF.

The rearrangement uses TRBV5-1 and TRBJ2-3; 11 nucleotides line up with TRBD2. The CDR3 sequence is 16 residues long. Germline V lookup: CDR1 SGHRS, CDR2 YFSETQ. Trimming removed 3 bases from V and 2 bases from J; junction bases left unmatched: 5. The CDR3: CASSSGTSGFTDTQYF. The CDR3 DNA sequence: TGCGCCAGCAGCTCTGGGACTAGCGGCTTCACAGATACGCAGTATTTT.

The chain has TRBV27 and TRBJ2-7; a possible D gene is TRBD1 (5 bases). The CDR3 spans 18 residues. CDR1 and CDR2 (germline): MNHEY, SMNVEV (reference sequence). V lost 5 bases and J lost 0, with 23 bases in between. In DNA, the CDR3 is TGTGCCAGCAGTGGCCGAGGTGGGGCCCATACCCGCTCCTACGAGCAGTACTTC. It codes for CASSGRGGAHTRSYEQYF.

This clone showed up just once. The J gene is TRBJ2-5, the V gene TRBV18; D might be TRBD1 (6 bases). Per germline, CDR1 KGHSH and CDR2 LQKENI. Between the trimmed V and J ends, which lost 3 bases and 1 base, there was a span of 9 bases. The CDR3 extends over 14 amino acids. The CDR3 nucleotides read TGTGCCAGCTCACCTACAGGGTCCCAAGAGACCCAGTACTTC. Amino acids: CASSPTGSQETQYF.